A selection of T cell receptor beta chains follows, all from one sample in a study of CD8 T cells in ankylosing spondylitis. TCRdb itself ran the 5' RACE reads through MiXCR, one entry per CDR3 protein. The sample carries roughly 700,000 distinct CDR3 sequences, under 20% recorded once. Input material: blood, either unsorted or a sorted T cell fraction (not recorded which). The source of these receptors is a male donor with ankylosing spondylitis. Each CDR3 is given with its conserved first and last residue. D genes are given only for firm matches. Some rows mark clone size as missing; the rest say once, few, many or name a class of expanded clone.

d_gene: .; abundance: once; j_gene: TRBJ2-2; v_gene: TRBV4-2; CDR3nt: TGTGCCAGCAGCCAAGGCCACCTTACGAACACCGGGGAGCTGTTTTTT; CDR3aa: CASSQGHLTNTGELFF
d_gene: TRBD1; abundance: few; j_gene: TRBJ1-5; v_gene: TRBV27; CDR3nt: TGTGCCAGCAGTTTATACAGGGGTGATCAGCCCCAGCATTTT; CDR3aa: CASSLYRGDQPQHF
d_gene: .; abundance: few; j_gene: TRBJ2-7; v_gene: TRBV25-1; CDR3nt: TGTGCCAGCCAACTCGAGGGGCGCAGCGACGAGCAGTACTTC; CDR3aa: CASQLEGRSDEQYF
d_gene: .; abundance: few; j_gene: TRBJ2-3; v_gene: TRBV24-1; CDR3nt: TGTGCCACCAGTGAGTTTAGGAGTTTAGAGTTCCACATGGATACGCAGTATTTT; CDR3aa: CATSEFRSLEFHMDTQYF
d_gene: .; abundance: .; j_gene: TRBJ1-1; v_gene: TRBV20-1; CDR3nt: TGCAGTGCGACAAAGACGGTGAACACTGAAGCTTTCTTT; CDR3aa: CSATKTVNTEAFF
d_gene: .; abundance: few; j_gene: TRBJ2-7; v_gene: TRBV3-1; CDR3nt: TGTGCCAGCAGCGCATACAGGGATACCTACGAGCAGTACTTC; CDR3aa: CASSAYRDTYEQYF
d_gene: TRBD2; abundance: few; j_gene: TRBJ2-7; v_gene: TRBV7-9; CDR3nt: TGTGCCAGCAGCCCCCCGCGGGAGGGTGCGCACGAGCAGTACTTC; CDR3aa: CASSPPREGAHEQYF
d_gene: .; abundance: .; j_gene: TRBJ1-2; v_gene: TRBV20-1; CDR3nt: TGCAGTGCGCGGCGTTCAGGACAGCCTGGGGGCTATGGCTACACCTTC; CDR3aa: CSARRSGQPGGYGYTF
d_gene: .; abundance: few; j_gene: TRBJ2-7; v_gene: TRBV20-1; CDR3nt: TGCAGTGCTAGAGAGACTAGCTCCTACGAGCAGTACTTC; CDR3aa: CSARETSSYEQYF
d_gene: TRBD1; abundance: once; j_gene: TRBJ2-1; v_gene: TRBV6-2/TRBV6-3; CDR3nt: TGTGCCAGCAGTTACCAGGGACAGGGAAGAAATGAGCAGTTCTTC; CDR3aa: CASSYQGQGRNEQFF
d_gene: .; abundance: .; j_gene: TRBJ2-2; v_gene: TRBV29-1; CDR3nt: TGCAGCGTCCAAGACAGGCCGAACACCGGGGAGCTGTTTTTT; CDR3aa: CSVQDRPNTGELFF
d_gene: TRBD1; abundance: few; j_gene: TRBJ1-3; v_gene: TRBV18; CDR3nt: TGTGCCAGCTCACCGGAGACAGGGAGACTTGCTGGAAACACCATATATTTT; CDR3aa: CASSPETGRLAGNTIYF
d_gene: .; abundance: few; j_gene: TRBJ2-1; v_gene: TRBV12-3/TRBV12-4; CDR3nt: TGTGCCAGCACACTCGCGGACAATGAGCAGTTCTTC; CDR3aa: CASTLADNEQFF
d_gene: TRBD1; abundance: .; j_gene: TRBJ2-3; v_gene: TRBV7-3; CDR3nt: TGTGCCAGCAGCCTCGGACAGGGCCCAGCAGATACGCAGTATTTT; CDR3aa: CASSLGQGPADTQYF
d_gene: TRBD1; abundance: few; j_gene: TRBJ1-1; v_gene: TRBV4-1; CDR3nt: TGCGCCAGCAGCCAGGGCGGACAGGGGGCCACCACCTTTGAAGCTTTCTTT; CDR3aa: CASSQGGQGATTFEAFF
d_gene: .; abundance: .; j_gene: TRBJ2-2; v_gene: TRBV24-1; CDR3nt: TGTGCCACCAGTGATTTACCGGGCGGGGAGCTGTTTTTT; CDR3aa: CATSDLPGGELFF
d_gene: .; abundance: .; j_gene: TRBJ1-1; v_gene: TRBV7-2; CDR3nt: TGTGCCAGCAGCACCAACGGTGGGACTGAAGCTTTCTTT; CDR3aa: CASSTNGGTEAFF
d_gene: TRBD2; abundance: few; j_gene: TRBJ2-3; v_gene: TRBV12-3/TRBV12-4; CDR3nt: TGTGCCAGCAGTCTCCGAGCGGGGGGGACTACAGATACGCAGTATTTT; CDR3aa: CASSLRAGGTTDTQYF
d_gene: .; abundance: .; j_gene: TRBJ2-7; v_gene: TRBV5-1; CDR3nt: TGCGCCAGCAGCTTGGAATGGGGCTACGAGCAGTACTTC; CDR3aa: CASSLEWGYEQYF
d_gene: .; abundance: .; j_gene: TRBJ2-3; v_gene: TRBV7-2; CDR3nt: TGTGCCAGCACCCCACGGCAGCGCCCCCGGGGGGATACGCAGTATTTT; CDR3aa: CASTPRQRPRGDTQYF
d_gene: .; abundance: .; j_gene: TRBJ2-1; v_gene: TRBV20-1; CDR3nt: TGCAGTGCTAGCCATTACAATGAGCAGTTCTTC; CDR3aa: CSASHYNEQFF
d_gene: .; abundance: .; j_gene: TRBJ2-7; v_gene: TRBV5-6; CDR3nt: TGTGCCAGCAGCCCCAGGTATGACAGGGAGGGGAACGAGCAGTACTTC; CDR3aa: CASSPRYDREGNEQYF
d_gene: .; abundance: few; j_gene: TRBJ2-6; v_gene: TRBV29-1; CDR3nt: TGCAGCGTTGGAGTTGCGTGGGACATTTCCTCTGGGGCCAACGTCCTGACTTTC; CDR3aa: CSVGVAWDISSGANVLTF
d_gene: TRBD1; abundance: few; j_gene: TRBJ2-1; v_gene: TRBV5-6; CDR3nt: TGTGCCAGCAGCTTAGGGACAGGGAGACGGGAGCAGTTCTTC; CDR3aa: CASSLGTGRREQFF
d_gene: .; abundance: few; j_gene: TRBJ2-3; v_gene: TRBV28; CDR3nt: TGTGCCAGCAGTTTTCCCAGGGTTTTAGGTTTCTCGGATACGCAGTATTTT; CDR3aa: CASSFPRVLGFSDTQYF
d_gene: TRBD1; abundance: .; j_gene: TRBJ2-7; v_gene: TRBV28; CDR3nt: TGTGCCAGCAGTTCACGGACAGGGCTGGGGTACGAGCAGTACTTC; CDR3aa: CASSSRTGLGYEQYF
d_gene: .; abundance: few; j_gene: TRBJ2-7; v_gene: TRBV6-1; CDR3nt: TGTGCCAGCAGTGGAGGGACATCTAACTCCTACGAGCAGTACTTC; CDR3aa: CASSGGTSNSYEQYF
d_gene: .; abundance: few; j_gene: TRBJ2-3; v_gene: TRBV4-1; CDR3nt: TGCGCCAGCAGCCAAGTGGACTCCGGACTCGCCACAGATACGCAGTATTTT; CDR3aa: CASSQVDSGLATDTQYF
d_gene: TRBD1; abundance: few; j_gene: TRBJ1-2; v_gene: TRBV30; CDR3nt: TGTGCCTGGAGTTCGGGACAGCCGTCCTATGGCTACACCTTC; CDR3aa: CAWSSGQPSYGYTF
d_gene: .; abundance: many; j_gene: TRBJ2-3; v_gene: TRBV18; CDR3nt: TGTGCCAGCTCACCACCATCGGTCACAGATACGCAGTATTTT; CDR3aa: CASSPPSVTDTQYF
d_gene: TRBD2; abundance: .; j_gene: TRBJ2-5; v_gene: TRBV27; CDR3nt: TGTGCCAGCAGTAGAAGAGCGGGAGAAGAGACCCAGTACTTC; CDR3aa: CASSRRAGEETQYF
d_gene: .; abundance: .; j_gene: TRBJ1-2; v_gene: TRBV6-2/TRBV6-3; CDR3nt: TGTGCCAGCAGTTACTCGTTCTCTGACTATGGCTACACCTTC; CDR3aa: CASSYSFSDYGYTF
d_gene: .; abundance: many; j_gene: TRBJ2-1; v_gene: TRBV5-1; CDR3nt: TGTGCCAGCAGCTTAGGGGACTCCTACAATGAGCAGTTCTTC; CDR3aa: CASSLGDSYNEQFF
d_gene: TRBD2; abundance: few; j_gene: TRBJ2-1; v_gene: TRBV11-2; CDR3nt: TGTGCCAGCAGCTTAGAGTGGGGGGGGTACAATGAGCAGTTCTTC; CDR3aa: CASSLEWGGYNEQFF
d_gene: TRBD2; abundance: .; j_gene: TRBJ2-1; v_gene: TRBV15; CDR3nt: TGTGCCACCAGCAGGGAGAGGACGGGACTAGCGGCCCTAGGGGAGCAGTTCTTC; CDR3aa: CATSRERTGLAALGEQFF
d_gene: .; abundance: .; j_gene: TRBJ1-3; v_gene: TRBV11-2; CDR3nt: TGTGCCAGCAGCTCGGACGGAGTCTCTGGAAACACCATATATTTT; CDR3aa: CASSSDGVSGNTIYF
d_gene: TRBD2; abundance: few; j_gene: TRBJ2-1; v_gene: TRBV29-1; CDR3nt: TGCAGCGTCAAACCAGCCCTTCTAGCGGGAGGTGGGAATGAGCAGTTCTTC; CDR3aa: CSVKPALLAGGGNEQFF
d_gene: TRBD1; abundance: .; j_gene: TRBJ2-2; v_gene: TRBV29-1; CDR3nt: TGCAGCGGTGGACAGGTGAACACCGGGGAGCTGTTTTTT; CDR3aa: CSGGQVNTGELFF
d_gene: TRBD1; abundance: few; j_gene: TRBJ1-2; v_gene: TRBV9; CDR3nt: TGTGCCAGCAGCGTACCCGACAGGGCCGGCGACTATGGCTACACCTTC; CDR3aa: CASSVPDRAGDYGYTF
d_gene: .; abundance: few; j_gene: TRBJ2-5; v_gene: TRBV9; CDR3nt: TGTGCCAGCAGCGTAGAGGCTAGTAAGGGAGAGACCCAGTACTTC; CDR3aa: CASSVEASKGETQYF
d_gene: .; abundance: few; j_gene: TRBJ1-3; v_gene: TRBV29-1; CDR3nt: TGCAGCGTTGAAGATCGGAGGACAGTCTCTGGAAACACCATATATTTT; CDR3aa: CSVEDRRTVSGNTIYF
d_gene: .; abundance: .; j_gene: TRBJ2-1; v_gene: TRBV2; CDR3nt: TGTGCCAGCACTCAGGCAGCTCACAATGAGCAGTTCTTC; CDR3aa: CASTQAAHNEQFF
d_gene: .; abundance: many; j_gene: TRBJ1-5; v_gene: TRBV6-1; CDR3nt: TGTGCCAGCAGCCCAAGGTCCAATCAGCCCCAGCATTTT; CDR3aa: CASSPRSNQPQHF
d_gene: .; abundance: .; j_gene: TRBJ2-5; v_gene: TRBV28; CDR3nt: TGTGCCAGCAGAAGCACCGGGACGGCTCAAGAGACCCAGTACTTC; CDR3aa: CASRSTGTAQETQYF
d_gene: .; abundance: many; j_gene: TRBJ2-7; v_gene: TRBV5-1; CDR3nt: TGTGCCAGCAGCTTAACAGACTACGAGCAGTACTTC; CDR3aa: CASSLTDYEQYF
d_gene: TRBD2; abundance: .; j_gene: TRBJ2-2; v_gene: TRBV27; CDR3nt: TGTGCCAGCAGTTCGATAGTAGCGGGAGGTTGGGAAAACACCGGGGAGCTGTTTTTT; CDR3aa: CASSSIVAGGWENTGELFF
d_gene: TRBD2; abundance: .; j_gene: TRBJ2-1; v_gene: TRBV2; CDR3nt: TGTGCCAGCAGCGGGACTAGCGGGAGCGGCAATGAGCAGTTCTTC; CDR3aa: CASSGTSGSGNEQFF
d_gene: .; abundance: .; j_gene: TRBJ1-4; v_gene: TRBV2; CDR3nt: TGTGCCAGCAGTGCGGCAGGAGCAACTAATGAAAAACTGTTTTTT; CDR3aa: CASSAAGATNEKLFF
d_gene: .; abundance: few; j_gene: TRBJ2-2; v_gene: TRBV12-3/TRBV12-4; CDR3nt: TGTGCCAGCAGCACCAGGGAGACCGGGGAGCTGTTTTTT; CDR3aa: CASSTRETGELFF
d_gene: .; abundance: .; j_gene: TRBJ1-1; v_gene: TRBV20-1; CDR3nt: TGCAGTGCTACTCGGGCAGACACTGAAGCTTTCTTT; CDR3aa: CSATRADTEAFF
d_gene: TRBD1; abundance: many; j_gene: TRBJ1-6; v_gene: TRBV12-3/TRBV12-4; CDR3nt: TGTGCCAGCTCAAGGCAGGGACAGGCGGGTTCACCCCTCCACTTT; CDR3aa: CASSRQGQAGSPLHF
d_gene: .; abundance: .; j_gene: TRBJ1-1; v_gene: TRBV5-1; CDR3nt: TGCGCCAGCAGCGTCCGGGACGCTGAGAAAGCTTTCTTT; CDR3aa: CASSVRDAEKAFF
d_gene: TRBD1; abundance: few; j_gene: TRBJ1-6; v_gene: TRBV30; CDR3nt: TGTGCCTGGAGTGCGCCGACGGTCGGACAGGGAGATAATTCACCCCTCCACTTT; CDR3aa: CAWSAPTVGQGDNSPLHF
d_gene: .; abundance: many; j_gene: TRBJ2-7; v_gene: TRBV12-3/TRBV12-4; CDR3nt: TGTGCCAGCAGTATCGGGGGTGGCTCCTACGAGCAGTACTTC; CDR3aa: CASSIGGGSYEQYF
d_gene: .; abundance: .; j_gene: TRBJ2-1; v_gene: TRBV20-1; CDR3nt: TGCAGTGCTAGGGTGGGATTTCCCTACAATGAGCAGTTCTTC; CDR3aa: CSARVGFPYNEQFF
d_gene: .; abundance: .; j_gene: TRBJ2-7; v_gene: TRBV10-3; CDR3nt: TGTGCCATCACGCCAGGTGTCGACTACGAGCAGTACTTC; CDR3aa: CAITPGVDYEQYF
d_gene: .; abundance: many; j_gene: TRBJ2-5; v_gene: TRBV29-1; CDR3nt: TGCAGCGTTGCGGCAGGGAGTGAGACCCAGTACTTC; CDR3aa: CSVAAGSETQYF